This T cell receptor beta chain was observed in a study of monozygotic twins with inflammatory bowel disease. This CDR3 contains 14 residues. Concerning this clonotype itself: Its matching antigen is unknown.

Starting material for each TCR library was roughly 3,300 ng of total RNA. UMIs were attached via template switching, each with a 6-nucleotide sample barcode. TCRdb reprocessed the 5' RACE reads and stores each CDR3 protein as one record, lacking DNA. Its listing shows over 120,000 distinct CDR3 sequences. Findings and caveats of the study: Clonotypes shared with others were fewer in IBD patients than in healthy twins, especially with disease activity. Patient-specific immunosuppressive treatments may have made repertoires more variable.

The receptor was isolated from a human donor with ulcerative colitis or Crohn's disease, or a healthy co-twin of an affected twin (not recorded which). V gene TRBV12-3 or TRBV12-4 combines with J gene TRBJ2-3; absent DNA, TCRdb's TRBD2 call cannot be checked. Sequenced input: blood. CDR3 amino acids: CASSFGGSTDTQYF.